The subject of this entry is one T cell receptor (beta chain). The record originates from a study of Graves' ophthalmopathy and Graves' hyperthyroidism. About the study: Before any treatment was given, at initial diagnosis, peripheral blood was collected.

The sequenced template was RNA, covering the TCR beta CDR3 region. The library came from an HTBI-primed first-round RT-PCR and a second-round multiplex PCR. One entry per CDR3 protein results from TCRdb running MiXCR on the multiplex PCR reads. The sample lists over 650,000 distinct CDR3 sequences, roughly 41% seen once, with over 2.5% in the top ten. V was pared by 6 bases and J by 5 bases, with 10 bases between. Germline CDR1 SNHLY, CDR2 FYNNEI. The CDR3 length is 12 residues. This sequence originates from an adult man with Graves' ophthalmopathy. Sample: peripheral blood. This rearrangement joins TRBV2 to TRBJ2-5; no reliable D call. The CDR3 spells CASRITAETQYF. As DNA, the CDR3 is TGTGCCAGCAGAATTACAGCGGAGACCCAGTACTTC.